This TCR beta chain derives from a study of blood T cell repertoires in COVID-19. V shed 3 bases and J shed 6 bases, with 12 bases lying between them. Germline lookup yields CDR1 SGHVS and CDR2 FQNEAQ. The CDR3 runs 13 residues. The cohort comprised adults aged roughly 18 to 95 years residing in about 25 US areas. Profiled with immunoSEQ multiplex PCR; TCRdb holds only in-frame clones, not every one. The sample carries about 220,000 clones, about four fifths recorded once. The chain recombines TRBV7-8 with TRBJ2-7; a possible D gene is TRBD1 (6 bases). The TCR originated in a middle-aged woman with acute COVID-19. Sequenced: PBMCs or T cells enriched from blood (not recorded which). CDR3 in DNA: TGTGCCAGCAGCTTTGACAGGTATGGCGAGCAGTACTTC. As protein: CASSFDRYGEQYF.